The next 27 T cell receptor beta chains were all read from a single sample in a study of patients with pleural tuberculosis. One entry per CDR3 protein, called by TCRdb with MiXCR from the reads. Of under 65,000 distinct CDR3 sequences detected, 5.5% to 8% appear once; the ten largest clones hold about 17%. Every receptor here comes from a human donor with pleural tuberculosis.

This clonotype has only a few counts. This chain connects TRBV11-1 to TRBJ2-7; the D is unclear. Germline V gives CDR1 SGHAT, CDR2 FQDESV (reference sequence). With 3 bases removed from V and 2 bases from J, the gap between germline ends came to 5 bases. The CDR3 contains 12 residues. The CDR3 sequence is CASSLETYEQYV. In DNA, the CDR3 is TGTGCCAGCAGCTTGGAGACCTACGAGCAGTACGTC.

This clonotype occurred many times. V usage is TRBV19 and J usage is TRBJ1-5; TRBD1 aligns across 8 bases. V dropped 6 bases and J dropped 0; count of bases not matched to a gene: 7. The CDR3 extends over 16 amino acids. Germline V lookup: CDR1 LNHDA, CDR2 SQIVND (reference sequence). This CDR3 is CASSYLTGDSNQPQHF. The CDR3 DNA sequence: TGTGCCAGTAGCTACTTGACAGGGGATAGCAATCAGCCCCAGCATTTT.

This rearrangement joins TRBV11-2 to TRBJ2-5; no definite D call. CDR3 length equals 13 residues. The V end lost 3 bases, the J end lost 5 bases, and 10 bases lay between the germline ends. Per germline, CDR1 SGHAT and CDR2 FQNNGV. CDR3 sequence reads: CASSFMSSETQYF. DNA for the CDR3: TGTGCCAGCAGCTTTATGAGCTCGGAGACCCAGTACTTC.

This clonotype was recorded many times. The chain uses TRBV12-3 or TRBV12-4 and TRBJ2-5, with TRBD2 identical over 13 bases. The V gene end was trimmed by 7 bases and the J gene end by 5 bases; junction bases not matched to a gene: 10. The CDR3 sequence is 16 residues long. The CDR3 sequence: CASTGTSGMFWETQYF. Written as DNA, the CDR3 is TGTGCCAGCACCGGGACTAGCGGGATGTTTTGGGAGACCCAGTACTTC.

As for this clonotype: Since a much larger clone is just one base distant, this may be a read error. The chain joins TRBV2 to TRBJ2-1; D tentatively reads TRBD1 or TRBD2 (5 bases each). Trimming left V 4 bases short and J 2 bases short, with 12 bases between. The CDR3 is 15 residues long. Germline V CDR1 and CDR2: SNHLY, FYNNEI. DNA for the CDR3: TGTGCCAGCAGTGCGGCCAGGGAGACCTACAATGAGCAGTTCTTC. Translating gives CASSAARETYNEQFF. Filled out from reference TRBV2 and TRBJ2-1, the complete variable domain reads EPEVTQTPSHQVTQMGQEVILRCVPISNHLYFYWYRQILGQKVEFLVSFYNNEISEKSEIFDDQFSVERPDGSNFTLKIRSTKLEDSAMYFCASSAARETYNEQFFGPGTRLTVL.

This clonotype was counted many times. The V gene is TRBV27, the J gene TRBJ2-1; D may correspond to TRBD1 or TRBD2 (5 bases each). V gave up 6 bases and J gave up 11 bases, with 14 bases separating them. This CDR3 is 12 amino acids long. Per the germline V gene, CDR1 is MNHEY and CDR2 is SMNVEV (reference sequence). CDR3 region: CASRDRDHKQFF. The DNA for the CDR3 is TGTGCCAGCAGGGACCGGGACCACAAGCAGTTCTTC.

This clonotype was observed many times. The CDR3 is CASSLVLYYSNQPQHF. Written as DNA, the CDR3 is TGTGCCAGCAGTTTAGTCCTGTATTATAGCAATCAGCCCCAGCATTTT. The rearrangement uses TRBV28 and TRBJ1-5; D ambiguous. The CDR3 spans 16 residues. The germline V gene encodes CDR1 MDHEN and CDR2 SYDVKM. V was cut by 2 bases and J by 0 bases, with 11 bases left in between.

This clonotype was picked up many times. The V gene is TRBV27, the J gene TRBJ2-7; 10 bases agree with TRBD1. V lost 8 bases, J lost 2 bases, and 0 bases stayed unmatched. Germline-derived CDR1 and CDR2 are MNHEY and SMNVEV (reference sequence). This CDR3 comprises 12 residues. CDR3 in amino acids: CASGTGAYEQYV. The DNA for the CDR3 is TGTGCCAGCGGGACAGGGGCCTACGAGCAGTACGTC.

This clonotype was found many times. This chain connects TRBV20-1 to TRBJ1-1; D unclear. Trimming removed 6 bases at V and 5 bases at J, with 13 bases between. The CDR3 is 12 residues long. CDR1 and CDR2 from the germline V gene are DFQATT and SNEGSKA (reference sequence). DNA for the CDR3: TGCAGTGCGAGGGAGGACCCTACTGAAGCTTTCTTT. Residues: CSAREDPTEAFF.

As concerns this clonotype: A clone one base away is much larger, so this may be a read error. The gene calls are TRBV10-2 and TRBJ1-5; D unclear. Germline-derived CDR1 and CDR2 are WSHSY and SAAADI. This CDR3 has 13 amino acids. In nucleotides, the CDR3 is TGCGCCAGCAATCCGACAAGCAATCAGCGCCAGCATTTT. Protein: CASNPTSNQRQHF.

This clonotype was picked up a small number of times. The genes are TRBV15 and TRBJ2-7; D not resolved. Germline V gives CDR1 LNHNV, CDR2 YYDKDF (reference sequence). Between the trimmed V and J ends, which lost 1 base and 2 bases, there was a span of 9 bases. The CDR3 sequence is 14 residues long. Here the CDR3 DNA reads TGTGCCACCAGCAGAGGGGCGCTACCCTACGAGCAGTACTTC. It yields the protein CATSRGALPYEQYF.

There are many counts of this clonotype. This sequence joins TRBV11-1 and TRBJ1-2, with D possibly being TRBD1 (5 bases). The CDR3 extends over 14 amino acids. Germline V gene sequence: CDR1 SGHAT, CDR2 FQDESV (reference sequence). The ends were cut back, 1 base at V and 6 bases at J, with 12 bases in the middle. The CDR3 reads CASSLGGDQDGYTF. CDR3 nucleotide sequence: TGTGCCAGCAGCTTAGGGGGCGATCAGGATGGCTACACCTTC.

This clonotype was counted ten times or more. The V and J genes are TRBV11-1 and TRBJ2-7, with 7 bases fitting TRBD1. Trimming cost V 5 bases and J 5 bases; bases outside gene matches: 3. Germline V gene data show CDR1 as SGHAT and CDR2 as FQDESV (reference sequence). The CDR3 is made up of 12 amino acids. CDR3 sequence (DNA): TGTGCCAGCAGCCCGACAGGGAACGAGCAGTACTTC. Translation gives CASSPTGNEQYF.

This clonotype was seen at least ten times. An end of the junction differs from the germline gene, which may be a read error. The chain couples TRBV12-3 or TRBV12-4 to TRBJ2-2, with TRBD2 matching 12 bases. The CDR3 contains 15 residues. The chain's CDR3 is CASSLAGGGTGELFF. The CDR3 coding sequence is TGTGCCAGCAGTCTAGCGGGAGGGGGCACCGGGGAGCTGTTTTTT.

This clonotype was seen ten or more times. J is TRBJ1-2 and V is TRBV10-3; 7 bases align to TRBD1. The CDR3 extends over 14 amino acids. Germline CDR1 reads ENHRY; CDR2 reads SYGVKD. The J segment lost 5 bases and the V segment lost 3 bases, leaving 6 bases of the junction unmatched. The CDR3 DNA sequence: TGTGCCATCAGTGATCCTAAGGGGGCGTATGGCTACACCTTC. Encoded protein: CAISDPKGAYGYTF.

This clonotype was observed at least ten times. The chain employs TRBV19 and TRBJ1-4, with D possibly matching TRBD1 (5 bases). Per the germline V gene, CDR1 is LNHDA and CDR2 is SQIVND (reference sequence). Trimming took 5 bases from V and 8 from J, leaving 15 bases between them. The CDR3 runs to 14 residues. CDR3 amino acids: CASSFRQQAEKLFF. The CDR3 nucleotides are TGTGCCAGTAGTTTTCGACAGCAAGCCGAAAAACTGTTTTTT. Supplemented by reference TRBV19 and TRBJ1-4, the full variable domain reads DGGITQSPKYLFRKEGQNVTLSCEQNLNHDAMYWYRQDPGQGLRLIYYSQIVNDFQKGDIAEGYSVSREKKESFPLTVTSAQKNPTAFYLCASSFRQQAEKLFFGSGTQLSVL.

This clonotype was detected ten times or more. The CDR3 nucleotides are TGTGCCAGCATGATAGACAGGGGGCGATCCGTTGAGCAGTTCTTC. Protein product: CASMIDRGRSVEQFF. This chain links TRBV12-3 or TRBV12-4 with TRBJ2-1, with TRBD1 identical over 10 bases. The CDR3 has 15 amino acids. The trim removed 7 bases at V and 9 bases at J, leaving 12 bases unmatched.

This clonotype was recorded many times. For the CDR3, the DNA is TGCAGTGCATCAAATCGCGTTAACTATGGCTACACCTTC. Translating gives CSASNRVNYGYTF. The chain is built from TRBV20-1 and TRBJ1-2; no clear D gene. Germline loops: CDR1 DFQATT, CDR2 SNEGSKA (reference sequence). Between the trimmed V and J ends, which lost 6 bases and 1 base, there was a span of 12 bases. This CDR3 is 13 amino acids long.

V usage is TRBV19 and J usage is TRBJ1-1, with D possibly TRBD1 on 5 matching bases. This CDR3 is 15 amino acids long. Per the germline V gene, CDR1 is LNHDA and CDR2 is SQIVND (reference sequence). V lost 3 bases to trimming and J lost 3 bases, with 14 bases between them. The CDR3 bases are TGTGCCAGTAGTATTAGCCCAGGGCGGGACACTGAAGCTTTCTTT. Protein: CASSISPGRDTEAFF.

This clonotype was detected a few times. V and J are TRBV20-1 and TRBJ2-5; D uncertain. The CDR3 is made up of 13 amino acids. Germline V gives CDR1 DFQATT, CDR2 SNEGSKA (reference sequence). V gave up 3 bases and J gave up 0 bases, with 8 bases separating them. The CDR3 protein is CSASCTDQETQYF. The DNA for the CDR3 is TGCAGTGCTAGTTGCACTGACCAAGAGACCCAGTACTTC.

This clonotype was counted at least ten times. This chain joins TRBV27 and TRBJ1-2; D is possibly TRBD1 (6 bases). Germline-derived CDR1 and CDR2 are MNHEY and SMNVEV (reference sequence). This CDR3 is built from 13 residues. The ends were cut back, 0 bases at V and 7 bases at J, with 9 bases in the middle. The CDR3 is CASSLSTGIGYTF. Written as DNA, the CDR3 is TGTGCCAGCAGTTTATCTACAGGGATTGGCTACACCTTC.

In this sample, this clonotype turned up many times. V usage is TRBV28 and J usage is TRBJ2-1; D uncertain. The CDR3 extends over 11 amino acids. V shed 10 bases and J shed 4 bases, with 8 bases lying between them. Germline CDR1 reads MDHEN; CDR2 reads SYDVKM. This chain's CDR3 is CATGIYNEQFF. CDR3 in DNA: TGTGCCACCGGCATTTACAATGAGCAGTTCTTC. Together with reference TRBV28 and TRBJ2-1, the CDR3 gives the full variable domain: DVKVTQSSRYLVKRTGEKVFLECVQDMDHENMFWYRQDPGLGLRLIYFSYDVKMKEKGDIPEGYSVSREKKERFSLILESASTNQTSMYLCATGIYNEQFFGPGTRLTVL.

This clonotype showed up many times. The gene calls are TRBV28 and TRBJ2-1; 7 bases map to TRBD2. This CDR3 has 16 amino acids. In germline, CDR1 is MDHEN, CDR2 SYDVKM. The J segment lost 6 bases and the V segment lost 5 bases, leaving 13 bases of the junction unmatched. In DNA, the CDR3 is TGTGCCAGCAGTCTAGCTAGCGGAGCCCGACCCAATGAGCAGTTCTTC. Protein product: CASSLASGARPNEQFF. The full variable domain, with the rest looked up from reference TRBV28 and TRBJ2-1, is DVKVTQSSRYLVKRTGEKVFLECVQDMDHENMFWYRQDPGLGLRLIYFSYDVKMKEKGDIPEGYSVSREKKERFSLILESASTNQTSMYLCASSLASGARPNEQFFGPGTRLTVL.

This chain joins TRBV5-1 and TRBJ1-1; TRBD1 agrees at 7 bases. Unmatched junction bases numbered 8, after V lost 6 bases and J lost 0 bases. Germline lookup yields CDR1 SGHRS and CDR2 YFSETQ. CDR3 length: 15 residues. Written as DNA, the CDR3 is TGCGCCAGCAACCCCACAGGGGCTTTGAACACTGAAGCTTTCTTT. Translation: CASNPTGALNTEAFF.

This clonotype has a count of ten or more. The chain has TRBV2 and TRBJ1-5; D unresolved. The CDR3 is 15 amino acids. From germline, CDR1 is SNHLY and CDR2 FYNNEI. The V gene lost 4 bases and the J gene lost 0 bases, with 10 bases spanning the gap. CDR3 bases: TGTGCCAGCAGTGGGCAGCCACATAGCAATCAGCCCCAGCATTTT. The encoded protein is CASSGQPHSNQPQHF.

Only a few counts were recorded for this clonotype. The CDR3 DNA follows: TGTGCTAGTGGTTGGACAAAGCTTGATGAAAAACTGTTTTTT. It translates to CASGWTKLDEKLFF. This chain uses TRBV12-5 with TRBJ1-4; tentative D call: TRBD1 (5 bases). The V gene lost 4 bases and the J gene lost 6 bases, with 12 bases spanning the gap. In germline, CDR1 is LGHNT, CDR2 FRNRAP. This CDR3 has 14 residues.

This clonotype was counted many times. The chain has TRBV11-2 and TRBJ1-4, with D maybe TRBD1 (5 bases). The V end was cut by 3 bases, the J end by 4 bases, with 12 bases between. The CDR3 has 15 amino acids. CDR1 is SGHAT, CDR2 FQNNGV, per germline. CDR3 in amino acids: CASSFLGRLNEKLFF. DNA of the CDR3: TGTGCCAGCAGCTTCCTGGGGCGCCTTAATGAAAAACTGTTTTTT.